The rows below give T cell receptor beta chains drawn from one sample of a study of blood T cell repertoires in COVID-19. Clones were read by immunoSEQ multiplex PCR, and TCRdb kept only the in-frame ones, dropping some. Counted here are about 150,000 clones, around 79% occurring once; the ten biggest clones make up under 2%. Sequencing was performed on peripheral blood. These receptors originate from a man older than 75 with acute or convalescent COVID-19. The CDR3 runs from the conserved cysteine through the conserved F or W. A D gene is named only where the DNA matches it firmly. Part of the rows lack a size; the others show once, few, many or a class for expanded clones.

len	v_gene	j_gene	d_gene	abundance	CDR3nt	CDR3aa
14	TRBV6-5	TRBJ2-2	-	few	TGTGCCAGCAGTTACCGTCGGGAGTCCGGGGAGCTGTTTTTT	CASSYRRESGELFF
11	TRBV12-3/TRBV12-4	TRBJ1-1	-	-	TGTGCCAGCAGTTTACTTTCTGAAGCTTTCTTT	CASSLLSEAFF
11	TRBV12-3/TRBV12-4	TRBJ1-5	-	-	TGTGCCAGCAGCCTAAATCAGCCCCAGCATTTT	CASSLNQPQHF
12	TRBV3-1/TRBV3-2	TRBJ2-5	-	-	TGTGCCAGCAGCCAACACCCAGGGACCCAGTACTTC	CASSQHPGTQYF
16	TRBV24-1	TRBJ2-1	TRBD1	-	TGTGCCACCAGTGATATGACAGGGAGCTCCTACAATGAGCAGTTCTTC	CATSDMTGSSYNEQFF
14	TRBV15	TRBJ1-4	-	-	TGTGCCACCAGCAGAGACTCTGGGGGCGAAAAACTGTTTTTT	CATSRDSGGEKLFF
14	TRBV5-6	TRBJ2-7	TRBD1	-	TGTGCCAGCAGCTTGTTACAGGGGACCCTCGAGCAGTACTTC	CASSLLQGTLEQYF
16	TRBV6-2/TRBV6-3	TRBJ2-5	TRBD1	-	TGTGCCAGCAGTTACTCGGGGACAGGGGGTAGGAAGACCCAGTACTTC	CASSYSGTGGRKTQYF
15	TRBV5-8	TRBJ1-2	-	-	TGTGCCAGCAACCCCCGGGGGAGGATGGGTTATGGCTACACCTTC	CASNPRGRMGYGYTF
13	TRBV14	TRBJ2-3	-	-	TGTGCCAGCAGCCAAGTGCCGGTCCATACGCAGTATTTT	CASSQVPVHTQYF
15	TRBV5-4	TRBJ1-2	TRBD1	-	TGTGCCAGCAGCCTACTGGCCGAGACAGGGTATGGCTACACCTTC	CASSLLAETGYGYTF
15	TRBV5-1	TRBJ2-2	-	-	TGCGCCAGCAGCTTGGAGCTAGATTACACCGGGGAGCTGTTTTTT	CASSLELDYTGELFF
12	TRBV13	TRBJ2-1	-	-	TGTGCCAGCAGCGTTAGAGCAAATGAGCAGTTCTTC	CASSVRANEQFF
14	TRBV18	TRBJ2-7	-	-	TGTGCCAGCTCACCACCGCAGATCGGGGGCGAGCAGTACTTC	CASSPPQIGGEQYF
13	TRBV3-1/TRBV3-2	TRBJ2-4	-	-	TGTGCCAGCAGCCAGAGGGACACGAGGATTCAGTACTTC	CASSQRDTRIQYF
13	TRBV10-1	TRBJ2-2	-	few	TGCGCCAGCAGTGGATACTCTCGAGGGGAGCTGTTTTTT	CASSGYSRGELFF
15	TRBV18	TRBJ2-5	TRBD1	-	TGTGCCAGCTCACCACCCTCGGGACAGAGTAAGACCCAGTACTTC	CASSPPSGQSKTQYF
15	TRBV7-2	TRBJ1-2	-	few	TGTGCCAGCAGCTTAATGGCCGGGACTCGCTATGGCTACACCTTC	CASSLMAGTRYGYTF
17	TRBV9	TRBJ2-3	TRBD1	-	TGTGCCAGCAGCGTAGTTGCAGGGGGCACTAGCACAGATACGCAGTATTTT	CASSVVAGGTSTDTQYF
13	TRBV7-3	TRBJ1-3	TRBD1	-	TGTGCCAGCAGGGGACAGAACGGAAACACCATATATTTT	CASRGQNGNTIYF
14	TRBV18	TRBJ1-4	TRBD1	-	TGTGCCAGCTCCCGCAGCCAGGGGGGAGGCGAACTGTTTTTT	CASSRSQGGGELFF
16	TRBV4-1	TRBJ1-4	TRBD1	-	TGCGCCAGCAGCCAAGTTGGCGGGACAGGGCGGGAAAAACTGTTTTTT	CASSQVGGTGREKLFF
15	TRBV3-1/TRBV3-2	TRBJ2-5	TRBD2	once	TGTGCCAGCAGCCAAGTGGGACTAGCACGCGAGACCCAGTACTTC	CASSQVGLARETQYF
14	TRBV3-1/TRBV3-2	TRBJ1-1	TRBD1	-	TGTGCCAGCAGCCAAGGACAGGGTGGCACTGAAGCTTTCTTT	CASSQGQGGTEAFF
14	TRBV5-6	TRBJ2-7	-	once	TGTGCCAGCAGCCCCCCCAGGGGCTCGTCCGAGCAGTACTTC	CASSPPRGSSEQYF
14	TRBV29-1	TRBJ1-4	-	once	TGCAGCGTTCGTCCCAGGCACGGTATTGAAAAACTGTTTTTT	CSVRPRHGIEKLFF
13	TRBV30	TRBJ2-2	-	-	TGTGCCTGGAGTGTTAGCGGCGCCGGGGAGCTGTTTTTT	CAWSVSGAGELFF
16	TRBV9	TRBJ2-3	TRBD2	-	TGTGCCAGCAGCACAACTAGCGGGGGGGGCACAGATACGCAGTATTTT	CASSTTSGGGTDTQYF
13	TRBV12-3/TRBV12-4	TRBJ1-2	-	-	TGTGCCAGCAGTTTGGCAGGGATCTGGGGCTACACCTTC	CASSLAGIWGYTF
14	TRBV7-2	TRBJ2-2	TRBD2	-	TGTGCCAGCGTAGCGGGGGGACTCACCGGGGAGCTGTTTTTT	CASVAGGLTGELFF
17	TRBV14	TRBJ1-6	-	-	TGTGCCAGCAGCCAGACCATAAACTCTGGACAGAATTCACCCCTCCACTTT	CASSQTINSGQNSPLHF
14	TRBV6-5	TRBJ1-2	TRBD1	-	TGTGCCAGCAGGAGCGGGACAGGGTTTCTTGGCTACACCTTC	CASRSGTGFLGYTF
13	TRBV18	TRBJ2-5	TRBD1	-	TGTGCCAGCTCGGGACAGGGTTTGGAGACCCAGTACTTC	CASSGQGLETQYF
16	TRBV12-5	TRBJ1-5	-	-	TGTGCTAGTGGTTGGGTGACAGGTGGACTCGATCAGCCCCAGCATTTT	CASGWVTGGLDQPQHF
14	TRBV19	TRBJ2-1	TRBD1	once	TGTGCCAGTAGGAGGACAGGGGGGGACAATGAGCAGTTCTTC	CASRRTGGDNEQFF
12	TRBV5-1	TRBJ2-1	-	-	TGCGCCAGCAGCTTTCCGAGCAATGAGCAGTTCTTC	CASSFPSNEQFF
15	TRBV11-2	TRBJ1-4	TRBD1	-	TGTGCCAGCAGCCTAACAGGGGTCGGAAATGAAAAACTGTTTTTT	CASSLTGVGNEKLFF
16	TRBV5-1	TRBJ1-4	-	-	TGCGCCAGCAGCTTGGGAGCAGGGATGGGTGAGGAAAAACTGTTTTTT	CASSLGAGMGEEKLFF
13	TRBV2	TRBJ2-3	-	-	TGTGCCAGCACCAAAACAAACACAGATACGCAGTATTTT	CASTKTNTDTQYF
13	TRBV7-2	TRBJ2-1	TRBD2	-	TGTGCCAGCAGCATCACTAGCGGGGGGCTGCCGTTCTTC	CASSITSGGLPFF
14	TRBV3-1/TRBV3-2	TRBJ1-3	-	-	TGTGCCAGCAGCCAACATAGCTCTGGAAACACCATATATTTT	CASSQHSSGNTIYF
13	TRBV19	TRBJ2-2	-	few	TGTGCCAGTAGTACCCAGGGCTCCGGGGAGCTGTTTTTT	CASSTQGSGELFF
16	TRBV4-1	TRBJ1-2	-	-	TGCGCCAGCAGCCTGGCGGGGGGCTTGGGAAACTATGGCTACACCTTC	CASSLAGGLGNYGYTF
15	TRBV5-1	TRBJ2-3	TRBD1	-	TGCGCCAGCAGCCACGGACAGGGGGCTCCAGATACGCAGTATTTT	CASSHGQGAPDTQYF
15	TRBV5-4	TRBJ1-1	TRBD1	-	TGTGCCAGCAGCGGCGGACAGGGGCGGAACACTGAAGCTTTCTTT	CASSGGQGRNTEAFF
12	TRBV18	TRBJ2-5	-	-	TGTGCCAGCTCGTCAGGGGCCGAGACCCAGTACTTC	CASSSGAETQYF
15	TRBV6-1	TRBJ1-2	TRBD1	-	TGTGCCAGCCGGGAGTCGGGACAGGGGGCGGTTGGCTACACCTTC	CASRESGQGAVGYTF